The 30 T cell receptor beta chains below were found in one sample sequenced in a study of cytomegalovirus exposure and HLA in healthy donors. Researchers ran the PCR with 60 Vbeta and 13 Jbeta primers. Assay used: immunoSEQ multiplex PCR; TCRdb lists only in-frame clones, some missing. This repertoire shows some 150,000 clones, around three quarters found once; its top ten account for around 7.1%. The sample consisted of PBMCs. These receptors were taken from a woman aged 40 to 49 in good health and CMV-seropositive.

The chain has TRBV4-1 and TRBJ2-5; D may be TRBD2 (5 bases). The CDR3 totals 11 residues. The V gene's germline CDR1 is MGHRA and CDR2 YSYEKL. Trimming pared 4 bases from V and 5 bases from J, leaving 5 bases between. Here the CDR3 DNA reads TGCGCCAGCAGCCGCGGGGAGACCCAGTACTTC. This translates into CASSRGETQYF.

The genes are TRBV4-1 and TRBJ1-1, with 8 bases identical to TRBD1. V gave up 0 bases and J gave up 3 bases; unmatched junction bases: 3. Looked up from germline, CDR1 is MGHRA and CDR2 is YSYEKL. The length of the CDR3 is 15 residues. The chain's CDR3 is CASSQEHRGDTEAFF. CDR3 nucleotide sequence: TGCGCCAGCAGCCAAGAGCACAGGGGGGACACTGAAGCTTTCTTT.

This clone was recorded once. This CDR3 reads CASSLGQGANEKLFF. CDR3 coding DNA: TGCGCCAGCAGCTTGGGTCAGGGGGCTAATGAAAAACTGTTTTTT. The chain has TRBV5-1 and TRBJ1-4; TRBD1 matches 7 bases. V lost 0 bases and J lost 3; bases outside the gene matches: 2. CDR1 is SGHRS and CDR2 is YFSETQ in the germline V gene. The CDR3 contains 15 residues.

The sample holds a few counts of this clone. The chain joins TRBV23-1 to TRBJ1-1, with D uncertain. TRBV23-1 is an ORF for which the function is uncertain. The CDR3 totals 13 residues. V lost 10 bases, J lost 1 base, and 13 bases lay in between. DNA of the CDR3: TGCGCCATCAAACCGGGGAAGAACACTGAAGCTTTCTTT. Residues: CAIKPGKNTEAFF.

This clone appeared a few times. This rearrangement joins TRBV9 to TRBJ2-3; D unclear. Per the germline V gene, CDR1 is SGDLS and CDR2 is YYNGEE. With 4 bases removed from V and 0 bases from J, the gap between germline ends came to 18 bases. The CDR3 spans 17 residues. Here the CDR3 DNA reads TGTGCCAGCAGCTTAACGCTAGGAGTCATAAGCACAGATACGCAGTATTTT. Amino acids: CASSLTLGVISTDTQYF.

This clone was picked up a small number of times. J is TRBJ2-2 and V is TRBV15; TRBD1 agrees at 9 bases. Per the germline V gene, CDR1 is LNHNV and CDR2 is YYDKDF (reference sequence). This CDR3 has 15 amino acids. With V trimmed by 3 bases and J by 6 bases, 5 bases remained unmatched. In DNA, the CDR3 is TGTGCCACCAGCAGCGTCCGGGACAGGGCCGGGGAGCTGTTTTTT. Protein product: CATSSVRDRAGELFF.

The V and J genes are TRBV28 and TRBJ1-3; D may be TRBD1 (5 bases). Trimming stripped 7 bases from V and 0 bases from J, with 16 bases between. Germline loops: CDR1 MDHEN, CDR2 SYDVKM. CDR3 size: 16 residues. For the CDR3, the DNA is TGTGCCAGCACTCGGCTGGGACTTTACTCTGGAAACACCATATATTTT. Its protein is CASTRLGLYSGNTIYF.

This chain connects TRBV5-1 to TRBJ2-2; D ambiguous. From germline, CDR1 is SGHRS and CDR2 YFSETQ. Trimming stripped 2 bases from V and 0 bases from J, with 5 bases between. This CDR3 region has 14 residues. In DNA form, the CDR3 reads TGCGCCAGCAGCTTCTTTTCGAACACCGGGGAGCTGTTTTTT. Amino acids: CASSFFSNTGELFF.

Details on this clone: Other DNA sequences in the same sample also yield this CDR3. This chain uses TRBV5-1 with TRBJ1-1; 7 bases are a match to TRBD1. The length of the CDR3 is 14 residues. CDR1 is SGHRS and CDR2 is YFSETQ in the germline V gene. Germline trimming cut 2 bases from V and 1 base from J; bases unmatched to any gene: 2. The CDR3 protein is CASSLRTGNTEAFF. CDR3 DNA: TGCGCCAGCAGCTTACGGACAGGGAACACTGAAGCTTTCTTT.

The genes are TRBV14 and TRBJ2-7, with 9 positions matching TRBD1. Trimming cost V 1 base and J 3 bases; bases outside gene matches: 10. The CDR3 is 17 residues long. Germline V lookup: CDR1 SGHDN, CDR2 FVKESK. The CDR3 sequence: CASSQASGTGRVYEQYF. The CDR3 bases are TGTGCCAGCAGCCAAGCTTCCGGGACAGGGCGAGTCTACGAGCAGTACTTC.

Here the CDR3 DNA reads TGCAGCGTTTCGGGAGGAGCCTCTGGAAACACCATATATTTT. Residues: CSVSGGASGNTIYF. The chain recombines TRBV29-1 with TRBJ1-3; D remains unclear. The CDR3 has 14 amino acids. V was trimmed by 5 bases and J by 0 bases, leaving 11 bases between them. Looked up from germline, CDR1 is SQVTM and CDR2 is ANQGSEA.

The chain combines TRBV9 with TRBJ2-3; 10 bases are shared with TRBD1. CDR1 and CDR2 from the germline V gene are SGDLS and YYNGEE. With 2 bases clipped from V and 3 bases from J, the junction kept 3 bases outside the gene matches. The CDR3 is 15 residues long. This CDR3 reads CASSVGTGVTDTQYF. As DNA, the CDR3 is TGTGCCAGCAGCGTTGGGACAGGGGTGACAGATACGCAGTATTTT.

The chain recombines TRBV18 with TRBJ2-1; unclear D gene. This CDR3 contains 15 residues. Germline-derived CDR1 and CDR2 are KGHSH and LQKENI. The V and J ends lost 2 bases and 6 bases respectively, with 14 bases between them. Here the CDR3 reads CASSPANPRSNEQFF. CDR3 sequence (DNA): TGTGCCAGCTCACCAGCCAACCCGAGATCCAATGAGCAGTTCTTC.

The CDR3 DNA is TGTGCCAGCAGCTTAGCTGCAGTTGCGTCCCCGGGTGGCTACACCTTC. Translation: CASSLAAVASPGGYTF. This sequence joins TRBV7-2 and TRBJ1-2; D is unclear. The CDR3 covers 16 residues. V was clipped by 0 bases and J by 7 bases, with 18 bases between them. Germline V gene sequence: CDR1 SGHTA, CDR2 FQGNSA.

This chain's CDR3 is CASSPGLAVSSTDTQYF. The CDR3 DNA follows: TGTGCCAGCAGTCCGGGACTAGCGGTTTCTAGCACAGATACGCAGTATTTT. This chain joins TRBV2 and TRBJ2-3, with 11 bases lining up with TRBD2. V lost 5 bases and J lost 0; bases outside the gene matches: 7. In germline, CDR1 is SNHLY, CDR2 FYNNEI. This CDR3 region has 17 residues.

This clone was seen only a few times. The chain employs TRBV6-6 and TRBJ1-4, with unresolved D. The V gene's germline CDR1 is MNHNY and CDR2 SVGAGI (reference sequence). The V end was cut by 7 bases, the J end by 8 bases, with 14 bases between. The CDR3 is 13 residues long. The CDR3 sequence is CASTGGSFEKLFF. In nucleotides, the CDR3 is TGTGCCAGCACGGGAGGAAGTTTCGAAAAACTGTTTTTT.

The table lists this clone with a few counts. J is TRBJ2-1 and V is TRBV27; TRBD2 matches 7 bases. Looked up from germline, CDR1 is MNHEY and CDR2 is SMNVEV (reference sequence). The CDR3 has 13 amino acids. Trimming took 5 bases from V and 9 from J; bases not matched to a gene: 7. CDR3 protein: CASSDGGYGEQFF. CDR3 DNA: TGTGCCAGCAGTGACGGGGGGTACGGTGAGCAGTTCTTC.

The rearrangement joins TRBV5-1 to TRBJ1-2, with 8 bases that match TRBD1. The V gene end was trimmed by 4 bases and the J gene end by 2 bases; junction bases not matched to a gene: 4. There are 14 residues in the CDR3. CDR1 is SGHRS and CDR2 is YFSETQ in the germline V gene. This CDR3 is CASSLTGANYGYTF. The CDR3 DNA sequence: TGCGCCAGCAGCCTGACAGGGGCCAACTATGGCTACACCTTC.

This chain uses TRBV5-1 with TRBJ2-7; D may be TRBD1 (5 bases). V was shortened by 2 bases and J by 6 bases, with 12 bases between the two germline ends. CDR1 and CDR2 from the germline V gene are SGHRS and YFSETQ. There are 13 residues in the CDR3. In nucleotides, the CDR3 is TGCGCCAGCAGCTTAGACCAGGGAACCGAGCAGTACTTC. Translation gives CASSLDQGTEQYF.

As DNA, the CDR3 is TGTGCCAGCAGCTCCAGAACAGGGTACTACGAGCAGTACTTC. Its protein is CASSSRTGYYEQYF. The chain combines TRBV7-9 with TRBJ2-5; D possibly corresponds to TRBD1 (6 bases). The J call may be wrong; the DNA end is better matched by TRBJ2-7. In germline, CDR1 is SEHNR, CDR2 FQNEAQ (reference sequence). CDR3 size: 14 residues.

The V gene is TRBV25-1, the J gene TRBJ1-2; D might be TRBD1 (6 bases). The CDR3 covers 14 residues. Trimming shortened V by 5 bases and J by 2 bases, and 12 bases separated the two germline ends. Per the germline V gene, CDR1 is MGHDK and CDR2 is SYGVNS. CDR3: CASSPGQRNYGYTF. CDR3 nucleotides: TGTGCCAGCAGTCCTGGACAGAGAAACTATGGCTACACCTTC.

The chain uses TRBV7-7 and TRBJ1-4; D possibly corresponds to TRBD1 (6 bases). The length of the CDR3 is 14 residues. V shed 4 bases and J shed 10 bases, with 16 bases lying between them. Germline values: CDR1 SSHAT, CDR2 FNYEAQ (reference sequence). The CDR3 region is CASSSDQQGRKLFF. CDR3 in DNA: TGTGCCAGCAGCTCGGACCAACAGGGAAGAAAACTGTTTTTT.

This clone was seen more than once but under ten times. The chain is built from TRBV2 and TRBJ1-2; 7 bases agree with TRBD1. The CDR3 consists of 13 residues. Germline CDR1 is SNHLY and CDR2 is FYNNEI. V lost 4 bases to trimming and J lost 4 bases; unmatched junction nucleotides: 3. The DNA for the CDR3 is TGTGCCAGCAGTGGGGACAGCGGCTATGGCTACACCTTC. It is translated as CASSGDSGYGYTF.

This sequence joins TRBV30 and TRBJ2-5; D is unresolved. The CDR3 runs 12 residues. V was clipped by 3 bases and J by 1 base, with 6 bases between them. The germline V gene encodes CDR1 GTSNPN and CDR2 SVGIG (reference sequence). Written as DNA, the CDR3 is TGTGCCTGGAGCAGAAGCCAAGAGACCCAGTACTTC. Encoded protein: CAWSRSQETQYF.

V usage is TRBV19 and J usage is TRBJ1-2; no clear D. The CDR3 spans 13 residues. CDR1 is LNHDA, CDR2 SQIVND, per germline (reference sequence). Trimming took off 3 bases at V and 4 bases at J, with 9 bases between the two ends. This chain's CDR3 is CASSIGGGYGYTF. In DNA form, the CDR3 reads TGTGCCAGTAGTATCGGCGGCGGCTATGGCTACACCTTC. Filled out from reference TRBV19 and TRBJ1-2, the complete variable domain reads DGGITQSPKYLFRKEGQNVTLSCEQNLNHDAMYWYRQDPGQGLRLIYYSQIVNDFQKGDIAEGYSVSREKKESFPLTVTSAQKNPTAFYLCASSIGGGYGYTFGSGTRLTVV.

The rearrangement links TRBV13 to TRBJ2-7; 10 nucleotides line up with TRBD1. Germline CDR1 PRHDT, CDR2 FYEKMQ (reference sequence). CDR3 size: 15 residues. Trimming at V came to 5 bases and at J to 1 base, leaving 5 bases not matched to a gene. The CDR3 DNA reads TGTGCCAGCAGCCCCGACAGGGGGCTTTCCTACGAGCAGTACTTC. Translated, it gives CASSPDRGLSYEQYF.

The chain employs TRBV6-6 and TRBJ1-5; 9 positions agree with TRBD1. Germline loops: CDR1 MNHNY, CDR2 SVGAGI (reference sequence). This CDR3 has 13 amino acids. Trimming cost V 6 bases and J 10 bases; bases outside gene matches: 7. CDR3 loop: CASSPQGATPQHF. The CDR3 bases are TGTGCCAGCAGCCCACAGGGGGCAACCCCCCAGCATTTT.

In its sample, this clone was seen a few times. The rearrangement links TRBV19 to TRBJ1-1; possibly TRBD1 for D (6 bases). CDR1 and CDR2 from the germline V gene are LNHDA and SQIVND (reference sequence). With 1 base removed from V and 3 bases from J, the gap between germline ends came to 9 bases. CDR3 length equals 14 residues. The CDR3 nucleotides read TGTGCCAGTAGTATAGTATGGACAGACACTGAAGCTTTCTTT. Translation gives CASSIVWTDTEAFF.

This clone was observed a handful of times. This sequence joins TRBV4-1 and TRBJ2-3, with TRBD2 identical over 11 bases. V lost 0 bases, J lost 4 bases, and 6 bases stayed unmatched. The CDR3 contains 17 residues. Looked up from germline, CDR1 is MGHRA and CDR2 is YSYEKL. CDR3: CASSQDSLAGGPDTQYF. Written as DNA, the CDR3 is TGCGCCAGCAGCCAAGATTCCCTAGCGGGGGGCCCAGATACGCAGTATTTT.

V usage is TRBV4-1 and J usage is TRBJ2-5; D perhaps matches TRBD2 (6 bases). The CDR3 is 15 residues long. V lost 0 bases to trimming and J lost 11 bases, with 19 bases between them. The germline V gene has CDR1 MGHRA and CDR2 YSYEKL. The CDR3 loop reads CASSQDPTGPREQYF. CDR3 coding DNA: TGCGCCAGCAGCCAAGATCCTACAGGACCTCGGGAGCAGTACTTC.